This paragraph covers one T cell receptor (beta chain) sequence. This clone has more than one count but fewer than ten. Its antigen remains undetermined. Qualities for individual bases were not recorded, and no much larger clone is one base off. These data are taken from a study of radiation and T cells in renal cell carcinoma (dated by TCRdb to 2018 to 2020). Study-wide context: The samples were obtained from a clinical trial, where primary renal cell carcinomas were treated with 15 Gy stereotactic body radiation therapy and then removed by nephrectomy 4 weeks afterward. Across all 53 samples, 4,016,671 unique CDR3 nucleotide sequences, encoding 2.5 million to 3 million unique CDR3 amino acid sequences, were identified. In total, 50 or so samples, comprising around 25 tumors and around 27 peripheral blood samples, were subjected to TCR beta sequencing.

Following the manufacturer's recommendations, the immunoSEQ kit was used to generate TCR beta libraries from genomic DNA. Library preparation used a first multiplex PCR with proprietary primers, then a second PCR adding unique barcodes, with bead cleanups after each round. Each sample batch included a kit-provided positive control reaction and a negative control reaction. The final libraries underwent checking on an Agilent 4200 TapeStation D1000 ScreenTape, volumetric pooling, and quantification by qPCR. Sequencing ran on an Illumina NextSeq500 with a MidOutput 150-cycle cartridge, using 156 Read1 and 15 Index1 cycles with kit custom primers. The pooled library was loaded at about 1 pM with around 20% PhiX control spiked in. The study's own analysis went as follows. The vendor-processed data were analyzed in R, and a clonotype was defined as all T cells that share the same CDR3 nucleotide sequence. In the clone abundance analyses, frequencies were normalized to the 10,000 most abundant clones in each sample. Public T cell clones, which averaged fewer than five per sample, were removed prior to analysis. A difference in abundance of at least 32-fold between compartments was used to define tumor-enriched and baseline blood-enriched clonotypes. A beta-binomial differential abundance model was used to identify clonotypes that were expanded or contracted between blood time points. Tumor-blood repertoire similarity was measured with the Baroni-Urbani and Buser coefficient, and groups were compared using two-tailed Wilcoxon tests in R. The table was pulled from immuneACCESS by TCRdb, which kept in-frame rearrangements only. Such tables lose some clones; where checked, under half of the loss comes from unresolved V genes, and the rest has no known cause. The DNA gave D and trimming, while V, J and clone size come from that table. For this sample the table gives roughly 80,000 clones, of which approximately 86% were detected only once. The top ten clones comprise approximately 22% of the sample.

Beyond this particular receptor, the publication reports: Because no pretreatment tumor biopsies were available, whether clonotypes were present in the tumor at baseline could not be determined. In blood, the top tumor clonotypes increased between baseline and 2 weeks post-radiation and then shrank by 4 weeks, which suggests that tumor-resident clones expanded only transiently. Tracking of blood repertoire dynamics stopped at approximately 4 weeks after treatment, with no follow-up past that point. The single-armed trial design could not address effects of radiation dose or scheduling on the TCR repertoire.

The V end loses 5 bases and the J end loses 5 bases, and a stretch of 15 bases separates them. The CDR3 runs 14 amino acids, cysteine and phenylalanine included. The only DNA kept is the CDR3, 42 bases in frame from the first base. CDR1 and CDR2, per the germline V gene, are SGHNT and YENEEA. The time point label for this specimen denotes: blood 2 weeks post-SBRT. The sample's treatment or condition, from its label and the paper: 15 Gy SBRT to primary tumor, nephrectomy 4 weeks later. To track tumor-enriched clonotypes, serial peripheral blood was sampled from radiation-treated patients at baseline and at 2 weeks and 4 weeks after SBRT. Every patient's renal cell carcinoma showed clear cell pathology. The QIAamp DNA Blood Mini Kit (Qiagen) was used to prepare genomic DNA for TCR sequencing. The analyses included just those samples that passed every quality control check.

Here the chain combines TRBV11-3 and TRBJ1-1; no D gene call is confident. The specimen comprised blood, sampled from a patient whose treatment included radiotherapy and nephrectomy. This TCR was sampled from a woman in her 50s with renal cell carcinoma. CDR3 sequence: CASSPTGEGTEAFF. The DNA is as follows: TGTGCCAGCAGCCCCACCGGGGAAGGGACTGAAGCTTTCTTT.